A selection of T cell receptor beta chains follows, all from one sample in a study of shared clonotypes between healthy human individuals. Using immunoSEQ multiplex PCR, the repertoire was profiled, and TCRdb retains in-frame clones only, with some absent. The table lists hundreds of thousands of clones, about 96% of them singletons. The specimen sequenced was naive CD8+ T cells sorted from blood. The receptors were gathered from a woman aged 25 to 45 in good health. The CDR3 runs from the conserved cysteine through the conserved F or W. The D gene is left open where the match is weak. Some rows have no size entry. The others give once, few or many, or a class for an expanded clone.

d_gene	j_gene	abundance	v_gene	CDR3nt	CDR3aa
-	TRBJ2-7	-	TRBV6-5	TGTGCCAGCAGTTACTCGGAGGGCTACGAGCAGTACTTC	CASSYSEGYEQYF
-	TRBJ1-2	-	TRBV7-9	TGTGCCAGCAGCTTCGCGCAGGGTGTAGGGGACTATGGCTACACCTTC	CASSFAQGVGDYGYTF
-	TRBJ2-7	-	TRBV13	TGTGCCAGCAGCGAAGCAGGGAGCCACTCCTACGAGCAGTACTTC	CASSEAGSHSYEQYF
-	TRBJ2-2	-	TRBV18	TGTGCCAGCTCACCAGGCCCAATCGGGGAGCTGTTTTTT	CASSPGPIGELFF
TRBD2	TRBJ2-3	once	TRBV28	TGTGCCAGCAGTTTAGGACTAGCGGGAAGGTGGAGCACAGATACGCAGTATTTT	CASSLGLAGRWSTDTQYF
-	TRBJ1-2	-	TRBV9	TGTGCCAGCAGCGGACTGGGCGATGGCTACACCTTC	CASSGLGDGYTF
-	TRBJ1-2	-	TRBV30	TGTGCCTGGAGTAATGAAGGGGGATTACGGGGCTACACCTTC	CAWSNEGGLRGYTF
-	TRBJ2-3	-	TRBV5-6	TGTGCCAGCAGCTTGGGCTCAATTAGCACAGATACGCAGTATTTT	CASSLGSISTDTQYF
-	TRBJ2-2	-	TRBV27	TGTGCCAGCAGAGATAGCTACACCGGGGAGCTGTTTTTT	CASRDSYTGELFF
TRBD1	TRBJ1-1	-	TRBV28	TGTGCCAGCCGAACAGGGGGGCCTGAAGCTTTCTTT	CASRTGGPEAFF
TRBD1	TRBJ2-2	-	TRBV11-2	TGTGCCAGCAGCTCCGACAGGGCCGGGGAGCTGTTTTTT	CASSSDRAGELFF
TRBD1	TRBJ2-1	-	TRBV27	TGTGCCAGCACCCTACTCGGGACAGGCTCTCACAATGAGCAGTTCTTC	CASTLLGTGSHNEQFF
-	TRBJ2-7	-	TRBV19	TGTGCCAGTAGGAAGGAGGGACAGTCCTACGAGCAGTACTTC	CASRKEGQSYEQYF
-	TRBJ1-5	-	TRBV21-1	TGTGCCAGCAATGAAGGGCGACGGTCCCAGCCCCAGCATTTT	CASNEGRRSQPQHF
-	TRBJ2-3	-	TRBV5-6	TGTGCCAGCAGCGGGGACGGCCCTAGCACAGATACGCAGTATTTT	CASSGDGPSTDTQYF
TRBD2	TRBJ2-7	-	TRBV2	TGTGCCAGCAGTGATCCGGGGGAGGGCAGCCACGAGCAGTACTTC	CASSDPGEGSHEQYF
-	TRBJ2-3	-	TRBV6-1	TGTGCCAGCAGTGAACTAGGTGGGAGTATCACAGATACGCAGTATTTT	CASSELGGSITDTQYF
TRBD2	TRBJ2-7	once	TRBV27	TGTGCCAGCAGTTTATTGGGACTAGCGGGCTACGAGCAGTACTTC	CASSLLGLAGYEQYF
TRBD1	TRBJ2-2	once	TRBV6-5	TGTGCCAGCAGTGACAGGGGGGCCACCGGGGAGCTGTTTTTT	CASSDRGATGELFF
-	TRBJ2-1	-	TRBV6-6	TGTGCCAGCAGTTACTCGAACAGGAACAATGAGCAGTTCTTC	CASSYSNRNNEQFF
TRBD1	TRBJ2-7	-	TRBV20-1	TGCAGTACAGGGGGCGAGCAGTACTTC	CSTGGEQYF